Sequencing of this TCR beta chain was carried out in a study of cytomegalovirus exposure and HLA in healthy donors. V was pared by 1 base and J by 3 bases, with 7 bases between. Germline V gives CDR1 SGHNT, CDR2 YYREEE (reference sequence). This CDR3 comprises 13 residues. The PCR used 60 Vbeta and 13 Jbeta primers. The protocol was immunoSEQ multiplex PCR, while the TCRdb copy is restricted to in-frame clones and leaves out a portion. The repertoire holds around 200,000 clones, roughly 80% seen once, with about 14% in the top ten. Sequencing was performed on PBMCs. This chain links TRBV5-4 with TRBJ1-2; D gene uncertain. This clonotype was sampled from a man aged 40-50 years in good health and CMV-seronegative. The CDR3 bases are TGTGCCAGCAGCTTGAGCCGGGACTATGGCTACACCTTC. Its protein product is CASSLSRDYGYTF.